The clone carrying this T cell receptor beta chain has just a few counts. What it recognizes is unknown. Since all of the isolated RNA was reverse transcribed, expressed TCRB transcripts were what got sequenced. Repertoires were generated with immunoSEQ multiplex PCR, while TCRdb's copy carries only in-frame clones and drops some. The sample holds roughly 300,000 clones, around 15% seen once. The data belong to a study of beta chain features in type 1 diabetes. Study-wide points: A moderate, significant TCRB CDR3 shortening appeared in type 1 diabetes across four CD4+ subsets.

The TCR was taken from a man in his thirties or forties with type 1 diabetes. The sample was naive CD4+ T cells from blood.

For the CDR3, the DNA is TGTGCCAGCAGCTTGCTAGCGGGAGATAGGGCCTACGAGCAGTACTTC. It encodes CASSLLAGDRAYEQYF. V usage is TRBV5-6 and J usage is TRBJ2-7, with 10 bases identical to TRBD2. V lost 1 base to trimming and J lost 2 bases; unmatched junction nucleotides: 6. This CDR3 has 16 residues. Germline lookup yields CDR1 SGHDT and CDR2 YYEEEE.